These 18 T cell receptor beta chains were sequenced from one sample in a study of post-analysis software for immune sequencing data. Broader study findings: Four to six TRBV segments, including TRBV5-6, TRBV5-1 and TRBV20-1, were more frequent in patients than controls.

TCR beta cDNA libraries included unique molecular identifiers. TCRdb analysed the PCR reads with MiXCR anew, one entry per CDR3 protein. The table records roughly 870,000 distinct CDR3 sequences, approximately 53% of them present only once. What these receptors recognize is not known. Sample: blood. These receptors originate from a girl between 10 and 17 years old with multiple sclerosis.

The chain joins TRBV6-2 or TRBV6-3 to TRBJ1-5, with no clear D. Trimming shortened V by 0 bases and J by 3 bases, and 9 bases separated the two germline ends. The CDR3 has 15 residues. Germline lookup yields CDR1 MNHEY and CDR2 SVGEGT. CDR3 coding DNA: TGTGCCAGCAGTTACTCGCCAGCTTTCAATCAGCCCCAGCATTTT. Its protein is CASSYSPAFNQPQHF.

This clonotype occurred a few times. This sequence joins TRBV29-1 and TRBJ2-1; D uncertain. Trimming removed 4 bases from V and 0 bases from J, with 16 bases in between. Germline V gene sequence: CDR1 SQVTM, CDR2 ANQGSEA. This CDR3 spans 16 amino acids. CDR3 in amino acids: CSVARRVGNSYNEQFF. The CDR3 region has the DNA TGCAGCGTTGCCCGACGGGTAGGGAACTCCTACAATGAGCAGTTCTTC.

This clonotype was seen a handful of times. The chain uses TRBV12-3 or TRBV12-4 and TRBJ2-7, with 7 positions matching TRBD2. The CDR3 is 14 residues long. V was pared by 6 bases and J by 5 bases, with 10 bases of the junction left unmatched. The CDR3: CASSRLAGPHEQYF. The CDR3 coding sequence is TGTGCCAGCAGCCGACTAGCAGGCCCCCACGAGCAGTACTTC.

This clonotype turned up a few times. The V gene is TRBV20-1, the J gene TRBJ1-1, with D unresolved. CDR1 DFQATT and CDR2 SNEGSKA come from the germline V gene (reference sequence). V was trimmed by 4 bases and J by 3 bases, leaving 15 bases between them. The CDR3 length is 14 residues. CDR3 sequence: CSATRFLADTEAFF. The DNA of the CDR3 is TGCAGTGCTACCAGGTTCCTTGCGGACACTGAAGCTTTCTTT.

This clonotype occurred a few times. The gene calls are TRBV29-1 and TRBJ1-2, with D possibly being TRBD1 (5 bases). Germline V gives CDR1 SQVTM, CDR2 ANQGSEA. V lost 4 bases to trimming and J lost 4 bases, with 22 bases between them. This CDR3 is 16 amino acids long. CDR3 in DNA: TGCAGCGTTGCAGTGGGACGCCAAAACCCCAGCTATGGCTACACCTTC. This encodes CSVAVGRQNPSYGYTF.

This clonotype has only a few counts. The chain uses TRBV7-9 and TRBJ1-1; D gene uncertain. V lost 3 bases and J 1 base, leaving 6 bases between the germline ends. The V gene's germline CDR1 is SEHNR and CDR2 FQNEAQ (reference sequence). CDR3 size: 13 residues. CDR3 amino acids: CASSFNQNTEAFF. The CDR3 region has the DNA TGTGCCAGCAGCTTTAACCAGAACACTGAAGCTTTCTTT.

A single count supports this clonotype. J is TRBJ2-6 and V is TRBV12-3 or TRBV12-4, with 12 bases aligning to TRBD1. The CDR3 totals 18 residues. V was pared by 5 bases and J by 2 bases, with 7 bases of the junction left unmatched. The CDR3 sequence: CASSIAGTGGAGANVLTF. The CDR3 DNA sequence: TGTGCCAGCAGTATCGCCGGGACAGGGGGCGCTGGGGCCAACGTCCTGACTTTC.

The gene calls are TRBV6-2 or TRBV6-3 and TRBJ2-4; TRBD2 agrees at 13 bases. The DNA matches TRBJ2-7 better at its end, which makes the J call doubtful. The CDR3 is made up of 15 amino acids. Germline CDR1 is MNHEY and CDR2 is SVGEGT. The CDR3 DNA sequence: TGTGCCAGCAGTTACCCGGGGACTAGCGGGACCGAGCAGTACTTC. Its translation: CASSYPGTSGTEQYF.

The chain uses TRBV5-1 and TRBJ1-6; 7 nucleotides match TRBD1. J lost 9 bases, V lost 0 bases, and 9 bases had no gene match. This CDR3 is built from 16 residues. Germline assignment: CDR1 SGHRS and CDR2 YFSETQ. DNA of the CDR3: TGCGCCAGCAGCTTGGCCGAGAGGGGGCTGGTTTCACCCCTCCACTTT. The encoded protein is CASSLAERGLVSPLHF. Supplemented by reference TRBV5-1 and TRBJ1-6, the full variable domain reads KAGVTQTPRYLIKTRGQQVTLSCSPISGHRSVSWYQQTPGQGLQFLFEYFSETQRNKGNFPGRFSGRQFSNSRSEMNVSTLELGDSALYLCASSLAERGLVSPLHFGNGTRLTVT.

The J gene is TRBJ2-4, the V gene TRBV20-1; perhaps TRBD1 as D (5 bases). Germline-derived CDR1 and CDR2 are DFQATT and SNEGSKA (reference sequence). V lost 4 bases to trimming and J lost 0 bases, with 13 bases between them. This CDR3 contains 15 residues. DNA for the CDR3: TGCAGTGCTACGAGCAGGGTAGAAGCCAAAAACATTCAGTACTTC. This encodes CSATSRVEAKNIQYF.

This clonotype was seen a few times. One end of the junction is discordant with germline, which a read error may explain. This rearrangement joins TRBV5-1 to TRBJ2-1; D is perhaps TRBD1 (7 bases). There are 14 residues in the CDR3. Germline CDR1 reads SGHRS; CDR2 reads YFSETQ. CDR3 bases: TGCGCCAGTAGCTTGGAGGGGGCCGGGGGTGAGCAGTTCTTC. This codes for CASSLEGAGGEQFF.

The rearrangement links TRBV7-2 to TRBJ1-6; 7 positions agree with TRBD1. The germline V gene has CDR1 SGHTA and CDR2 FQGNSA. This CDR3 is 13 amino acids long. V trimming: 7 bases; J trimming: 5 bases; junction bases outside the gene matches: 2. The CDR3 protein is CASKGTDNSPLHF. CDR3 DNA sequence: TGTGCCAGCAAGGGGACAGATAATTCACCCCTCCACTTT.

DNA of the CDR3: TGTGCCAGCTCAACCAAGGGGTCCCGGGAGACCCAGTACTTC. This gives the protein CASSTKGSRETQYF. The V and J genes are TRBV18 and TRBJ2-5; D might be TRBD1 (5 bases). CDR3 size: 14 residues. Between the trimmed V and J ends, which lost 5 bases and 5 bases, there was a span of 15 bases. The V gene's germline CDR1 is KGHSH and CDR2 LQKENI.

The chain couples TRBV2 to TRBJ2-3; tentative D call: TRBD2 (5 bases). Germline CDR1 reads SNHLY; CDR2 reads FYNNEI. This CDR3 contains 15 residues. Trimming shortened V by 4 bases and J by 3 bases, and 14 bases separated the two germline ends. The CDR3 reads CASSGGGSETDTQYF. The CDR3 DNA is TGTGCCAGCAGTGGGGGTGGGAGTGAAACAGATACGCAGTATTTT.

This chain links TRBV20-1 with TRBJ2-7; 8 nucleotides match TRBD1. This CDR3 spans 12 amino acids. Germline V gene sequence: CDR1 DFQATT, CDR2 SNEGSKA (reference sequence). J gave up 5 bases and V 5 bases, and 5 bases lay outside the gene matches. CDR3 nucleotide sequence: TGCAGTGCTCGGACAGGGATCAACGAGCAGTACTTC. As protein: CSARTGINEQYF.

The gene calls are TRBV20-1 and TRBJ2-1; maybe TRBD1 (6 bases). This CDR3 comprises 15 residues. Between the trimmed V and J ends, which lost 3 bases and 5 bases, there was a span of 17 bases. Germline loops: CDR1 DFQATT, CDR2 SNEGSKA (reference sequence). CDR3 region: CSASIPGHTNNEQFF. CDR3 DNA sequence: TGCAGTGCTAGCATACCGGGACATACTAACAATGAGCAGTTCTTC.

The chain joins TRBV7-2 to TRBJ2-1, with 9 nucleotides matching TRBD2. Per the germline V gene, CDR1 is SGHTA and CDR2 is FQGNSA. The CDR3 runs 16 residues. The J segment lost 7 bases and the V segment lost 6 bases, leaving 13 bases of the junction unmatched. Here the CDR3 reads CASSHRLAGNTNEQFF. The DNA for the CDR3 is TGTGCCAGCAGTCACCGGCTAGCGGGGAACACAAATGAGCAGTTCTTC.

V and J are TRBV30 and TRBJ1-1; D is perhaps TRBD1 (6 bases). The CDR3 is made up of 16 amino acids. CDR1 and CDR2 (germline): GTSNPN, SVGIG (reference sequence). The V gene lost 0 bases and the J gene lost 0 bases, with 14 bases spanning the gap. The CDR3 region is CAWSVGTYGLNTEAFF. As DNA, the CDR3 is TGTGCCTGGAGTGTAGGGACATATGGGTTGAACACTGAAGCTTTCTTT.